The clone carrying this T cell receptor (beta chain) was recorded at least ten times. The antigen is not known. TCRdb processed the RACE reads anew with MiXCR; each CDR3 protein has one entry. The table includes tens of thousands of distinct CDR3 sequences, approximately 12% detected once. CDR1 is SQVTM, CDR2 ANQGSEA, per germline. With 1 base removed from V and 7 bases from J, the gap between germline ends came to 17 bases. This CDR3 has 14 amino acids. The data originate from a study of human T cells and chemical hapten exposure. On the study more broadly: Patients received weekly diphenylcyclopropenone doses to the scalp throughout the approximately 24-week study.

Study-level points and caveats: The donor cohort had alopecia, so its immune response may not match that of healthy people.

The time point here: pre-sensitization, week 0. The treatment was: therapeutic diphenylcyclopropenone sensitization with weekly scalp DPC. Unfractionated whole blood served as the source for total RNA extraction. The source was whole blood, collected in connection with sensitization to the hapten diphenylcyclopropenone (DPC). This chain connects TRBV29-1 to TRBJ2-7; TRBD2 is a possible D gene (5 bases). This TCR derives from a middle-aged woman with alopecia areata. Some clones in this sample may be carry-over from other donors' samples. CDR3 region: CSVEGGSAAREQYF. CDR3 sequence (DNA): TGCAGCGTTGAAGGGGGTAGCGCAGCGCGGGAGCAGTACTTC.